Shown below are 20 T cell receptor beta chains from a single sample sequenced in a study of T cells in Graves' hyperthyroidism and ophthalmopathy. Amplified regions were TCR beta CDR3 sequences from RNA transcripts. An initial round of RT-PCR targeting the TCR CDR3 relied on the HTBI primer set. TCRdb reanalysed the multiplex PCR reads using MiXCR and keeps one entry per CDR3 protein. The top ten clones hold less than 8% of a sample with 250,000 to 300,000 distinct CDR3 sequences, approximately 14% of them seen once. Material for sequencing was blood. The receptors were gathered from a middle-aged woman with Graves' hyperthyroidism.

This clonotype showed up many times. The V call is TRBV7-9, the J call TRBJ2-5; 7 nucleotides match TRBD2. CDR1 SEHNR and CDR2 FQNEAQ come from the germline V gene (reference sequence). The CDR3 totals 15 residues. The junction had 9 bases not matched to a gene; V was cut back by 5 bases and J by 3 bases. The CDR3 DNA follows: TGTGCCAGCAGCCCGGGACTGGGGGGGGAAGAGACCCAGTACTTC. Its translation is CASSPGLGGEETQYF.

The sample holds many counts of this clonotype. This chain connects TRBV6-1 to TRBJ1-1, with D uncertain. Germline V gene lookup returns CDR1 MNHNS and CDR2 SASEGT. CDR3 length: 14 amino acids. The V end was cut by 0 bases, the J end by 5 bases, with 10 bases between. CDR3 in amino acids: CASSEALEGTEAFF. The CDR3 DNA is TGTGCCAGCAGTGAAGCCCTTGAAGGAACTGAAGCTTTCTTT.

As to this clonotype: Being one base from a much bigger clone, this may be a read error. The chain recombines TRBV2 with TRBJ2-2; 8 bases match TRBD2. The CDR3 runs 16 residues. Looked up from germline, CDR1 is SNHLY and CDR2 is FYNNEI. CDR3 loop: CASSSPGLDGAGEMFF. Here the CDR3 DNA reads TGTGCCAGCTCTAGTCCGGGACTAGACGGGGCCGGGGAGATGTTTTTT.

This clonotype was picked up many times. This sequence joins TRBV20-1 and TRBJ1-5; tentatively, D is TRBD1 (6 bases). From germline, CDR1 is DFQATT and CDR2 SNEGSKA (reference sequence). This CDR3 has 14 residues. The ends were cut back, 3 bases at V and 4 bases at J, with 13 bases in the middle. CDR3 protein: CSASGGGRNQPQHF. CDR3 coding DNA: TGCAGTGCTAGTGGTGGGGGCAGAAATCAGCCCCAGCATTTT.

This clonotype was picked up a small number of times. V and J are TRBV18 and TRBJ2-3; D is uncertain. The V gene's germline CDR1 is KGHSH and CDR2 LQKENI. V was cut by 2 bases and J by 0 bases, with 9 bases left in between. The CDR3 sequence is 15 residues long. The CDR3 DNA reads TGTGCCAGCTCACCAGCCTTGGACAGCACAGATACGCAGTATTTT. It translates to CASSPALDSTDTQYF.

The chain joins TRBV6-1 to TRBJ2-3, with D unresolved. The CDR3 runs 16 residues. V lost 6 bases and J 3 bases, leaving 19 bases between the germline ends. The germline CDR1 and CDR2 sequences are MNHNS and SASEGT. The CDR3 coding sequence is TGTGCCAGCAGCCCCTCCTCCCAGCGACCGACAGATACGCAGTATTTT. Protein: CASSPSSQRPTDTQYF.

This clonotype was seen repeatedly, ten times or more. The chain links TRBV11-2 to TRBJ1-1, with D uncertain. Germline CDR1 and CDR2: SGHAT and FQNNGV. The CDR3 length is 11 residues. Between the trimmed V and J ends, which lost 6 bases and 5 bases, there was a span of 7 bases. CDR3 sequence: CASRYGTEAFF. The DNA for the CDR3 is TGTGCCAGCAGATACGGGACTGAAGCTTTCTTT.

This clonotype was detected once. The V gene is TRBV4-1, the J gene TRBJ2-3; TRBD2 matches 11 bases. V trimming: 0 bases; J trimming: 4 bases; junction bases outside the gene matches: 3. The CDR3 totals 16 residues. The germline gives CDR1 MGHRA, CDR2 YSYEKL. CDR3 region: CASSQDLAGGADTQYF. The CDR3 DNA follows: TGCGCCAGCAGCCAAGACCTAGCGGGAGGCGCAGATACGCAGTATTTT.

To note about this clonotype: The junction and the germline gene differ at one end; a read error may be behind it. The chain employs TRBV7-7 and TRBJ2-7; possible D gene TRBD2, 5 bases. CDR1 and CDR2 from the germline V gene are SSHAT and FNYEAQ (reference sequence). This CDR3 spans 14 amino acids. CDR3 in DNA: TGTGCTAGCAGCCCGACTCTAGCTGCCTACGAGCAGTACTTC. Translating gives CASSPTLAAYEQYF.

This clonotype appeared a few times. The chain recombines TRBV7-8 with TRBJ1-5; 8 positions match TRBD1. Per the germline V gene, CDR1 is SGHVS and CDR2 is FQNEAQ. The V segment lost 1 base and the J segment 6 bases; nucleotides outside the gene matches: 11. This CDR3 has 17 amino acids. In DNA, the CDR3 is TGTGCCAGCAGCTTAGGTCGGACAGGGAGGCTGGGTCAGCCCCAGCATTTT. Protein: CASSLGRTGRLGQPQHF.

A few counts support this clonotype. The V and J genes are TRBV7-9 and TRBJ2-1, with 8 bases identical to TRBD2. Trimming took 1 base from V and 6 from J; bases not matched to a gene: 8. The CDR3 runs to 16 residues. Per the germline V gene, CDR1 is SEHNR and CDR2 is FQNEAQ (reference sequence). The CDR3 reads CASSLGSSGSSNEQFF. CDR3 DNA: TGTGCCAGCAGCTTAGGGTCGAGCGGGAGCAGCAATGAGCAGTTCTTC.

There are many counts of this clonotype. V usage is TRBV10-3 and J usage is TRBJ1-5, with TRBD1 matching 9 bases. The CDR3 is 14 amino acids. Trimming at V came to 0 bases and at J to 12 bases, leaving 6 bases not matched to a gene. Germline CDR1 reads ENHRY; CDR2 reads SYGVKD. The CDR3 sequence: CAISESGQGSVQHF. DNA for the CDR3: TGTGCCATCAGTGAGTCGGGACAGGGCTCCGTCCAGCATTTT.

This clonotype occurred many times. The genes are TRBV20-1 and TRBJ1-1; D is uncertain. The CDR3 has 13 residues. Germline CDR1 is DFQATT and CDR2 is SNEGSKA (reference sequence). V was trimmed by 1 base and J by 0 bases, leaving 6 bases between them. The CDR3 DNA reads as TGCAGTGCTAGAGGGCAGCTGAACACTGAAGCTTTCTTT. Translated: CSARGQLNTEAFF.

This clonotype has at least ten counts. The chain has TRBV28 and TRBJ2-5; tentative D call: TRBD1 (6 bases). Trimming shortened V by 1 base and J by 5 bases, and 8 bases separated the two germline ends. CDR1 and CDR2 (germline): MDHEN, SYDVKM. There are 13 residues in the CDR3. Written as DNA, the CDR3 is TGTGCCAGCAGTTTATCAGGGGTTGAGACCCAGTACTTC. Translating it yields CASSLSGVETQYF.

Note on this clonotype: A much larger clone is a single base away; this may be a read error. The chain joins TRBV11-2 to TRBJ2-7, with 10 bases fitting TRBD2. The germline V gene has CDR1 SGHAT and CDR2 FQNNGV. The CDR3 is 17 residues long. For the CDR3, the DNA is TGTGCCAGCAGCTTCAGGTTCGCGAGCGGGAGGGCCGACGAGCGGTACTTC. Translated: CASSFRFASGRADERYF.

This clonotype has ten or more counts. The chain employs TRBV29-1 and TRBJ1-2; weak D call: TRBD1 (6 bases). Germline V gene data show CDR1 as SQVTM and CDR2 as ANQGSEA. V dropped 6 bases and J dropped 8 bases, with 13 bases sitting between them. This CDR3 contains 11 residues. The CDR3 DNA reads TGCAGCGTCACAGGGTTATCAGGCTACACCTTC. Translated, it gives CSVTGLSGYTF.

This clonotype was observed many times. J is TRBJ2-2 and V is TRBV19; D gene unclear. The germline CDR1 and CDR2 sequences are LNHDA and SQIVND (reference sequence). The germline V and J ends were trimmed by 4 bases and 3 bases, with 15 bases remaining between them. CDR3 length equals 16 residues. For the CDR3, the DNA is TGTGCCAGTAGTACCCTAAGACGAGTGCACACCGGGGAGCTGTTTTTT. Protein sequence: CASSTLRRVHTGELFF.

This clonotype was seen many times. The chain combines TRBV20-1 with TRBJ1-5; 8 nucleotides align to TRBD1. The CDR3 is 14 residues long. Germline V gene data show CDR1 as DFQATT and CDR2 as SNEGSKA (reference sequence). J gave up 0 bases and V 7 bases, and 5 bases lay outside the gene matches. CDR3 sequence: CSGSRGPSNQPQHF. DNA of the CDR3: TGCAGTGGGAGCAGGGGGCCTAGCAATCAGCCCCAGCATTTT.

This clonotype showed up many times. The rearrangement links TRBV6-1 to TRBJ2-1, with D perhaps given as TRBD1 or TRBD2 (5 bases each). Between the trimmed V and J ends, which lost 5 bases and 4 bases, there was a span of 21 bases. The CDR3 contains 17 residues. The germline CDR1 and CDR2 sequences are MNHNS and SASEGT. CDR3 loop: CASSTGSSRGGYNEQFF. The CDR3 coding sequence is TGTGCCAGCAGTACCGGATCGAGCCGTGGGGGTTACAATGAGCAGTTCTTC.

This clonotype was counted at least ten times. CDR3 sequence (DNA): TGTGCCAGCAGCTTAGGGTTGCGGGAGTCCGCCTTGAATGAGCAGTTCTTC. Its protein product is CASSLGLRESALNEQFF. This sequence joins TRBV7-9 and TRBJ2-1; 7 bases align to TRBD2. Germline V gene lookup returns CDR1 SEHNR and CDR2 FQNEAQ (reference sequence). V was clipped by 1 base and J by 7 bases; unmatched bases: 13. The CDR3 runs 17 residues.